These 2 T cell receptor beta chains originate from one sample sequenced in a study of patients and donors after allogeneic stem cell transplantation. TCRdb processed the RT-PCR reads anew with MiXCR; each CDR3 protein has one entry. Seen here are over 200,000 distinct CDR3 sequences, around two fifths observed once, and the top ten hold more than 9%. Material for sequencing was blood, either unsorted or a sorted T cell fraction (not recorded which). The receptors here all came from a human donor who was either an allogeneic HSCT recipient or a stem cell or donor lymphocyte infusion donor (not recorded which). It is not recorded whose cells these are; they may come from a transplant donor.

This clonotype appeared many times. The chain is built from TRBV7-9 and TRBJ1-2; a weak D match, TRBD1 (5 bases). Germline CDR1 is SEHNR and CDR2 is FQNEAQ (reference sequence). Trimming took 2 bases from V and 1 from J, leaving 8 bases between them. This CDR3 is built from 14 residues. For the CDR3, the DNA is TGTGCCAGCAGCTTAAGGGGCAATAACTATGGCTACACCTTC. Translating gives CASSLRGNNYGYTF.

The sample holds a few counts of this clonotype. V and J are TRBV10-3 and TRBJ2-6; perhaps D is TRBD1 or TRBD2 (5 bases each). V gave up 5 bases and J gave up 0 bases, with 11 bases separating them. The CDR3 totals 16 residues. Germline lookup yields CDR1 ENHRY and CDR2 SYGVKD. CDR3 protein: CAISTEGSSGANVLTF. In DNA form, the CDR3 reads TGTGCCATCAGTACTGAGGGGAGCTCTGGGGCCAACGTCCTGACTTTC.